The clone carrying this TCR beta chain was picked up a small number of times. This sample is drawn from a study of blood T cell repertoires in COVID-19. At the level of the study: The samples span acute and convalescent COVID-19 from the United States, Italy and Spain. Sources were T cells, B-cell-depleted T cells, or PBMCs; the material itself was cDNA or gDNA.

The trim removed 3 bases at V and 0 bases at J, leaving 4 bases unmatched. Germline CDR1 is SQVTM and CDR2 is ANQGSEA. This CDR3 is built from 15 residues. How the authors handled the data: By means of reference gene primer amplification, nucleated cell counts were estimated. TCRdb's copy holds only in-frame clones and misses some; the assay was immunoSEQ multiplex PCR. The D gene and trimming were derived from the DNA, and the V and J assignments and clone size from that table. Seen here are under 300,000 clones, roughly nine tenths observed once, and the top ten hold under 6.5%. The V gene is TRBV29-1, the J gene TRBJ2-5; TRBD1 aligns across 10 bases. The source is a man aged 60 to 75 with acute or convalescent COVID-19. Specimen: peripheral blood. The CDR3 DNA follows: TGCAGCGTTGAGGTGGGACAGGGGTACCAAGAGACCCAGTACTTC. Translated: CSVEVGQGYQETQYF.